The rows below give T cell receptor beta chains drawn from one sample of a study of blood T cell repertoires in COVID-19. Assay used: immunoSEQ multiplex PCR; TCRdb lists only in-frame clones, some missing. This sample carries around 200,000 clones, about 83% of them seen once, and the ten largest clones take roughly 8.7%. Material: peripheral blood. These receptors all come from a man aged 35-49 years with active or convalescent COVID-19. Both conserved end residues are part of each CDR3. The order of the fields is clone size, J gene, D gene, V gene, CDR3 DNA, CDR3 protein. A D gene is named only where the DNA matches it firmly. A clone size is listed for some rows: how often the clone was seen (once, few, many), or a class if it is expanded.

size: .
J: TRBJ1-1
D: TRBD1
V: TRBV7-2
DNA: TGTGCCAGCAGCTTTAGACAGGGGGCTGGAGAAGCTTTCTTT
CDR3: CASSFRQGAGEAFF

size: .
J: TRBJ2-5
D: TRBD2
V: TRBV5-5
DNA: TGTGCCAGCAGCTTCCTTTCCGGGACTAGTTTGGAGACCCAGTACTTC
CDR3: CASSFLSGTSLETQYF

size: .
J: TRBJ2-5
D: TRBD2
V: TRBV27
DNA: TGTGCCAGCAGTCCCCGGACTAGCGGGACGGAGACCCAGTACTTC
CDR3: CASSPRTSGTETQYF

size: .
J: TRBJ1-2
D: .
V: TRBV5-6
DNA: TGTGCCAGCAGCTCCTTGGCAGGTGGCCATGGCTACACCTTC
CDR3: CASSSLAGGHGYTF

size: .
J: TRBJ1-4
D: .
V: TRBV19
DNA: TGTGCCAGTAGTCATAGGGGCCCGCCCCTATCCTTTAATGAAAAACTGTTTTTT
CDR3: CASSHRGPPLSFNEKLFF

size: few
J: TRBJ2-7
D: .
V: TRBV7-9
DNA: TGTGCCAGCAGCCCGCCACCAAGCATCTCCTACGAGCAGTACTTC
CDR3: CASSPPPSISYEQYF

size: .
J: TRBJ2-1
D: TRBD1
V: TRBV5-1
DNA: TGCGCCAGCAGCCCAGGGGGTAAGGGGCGCATAAATGAGCAGTTCTTC
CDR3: CASSPGGKGRINEQFF

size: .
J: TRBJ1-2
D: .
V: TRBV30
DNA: TGTGCCTGGAGCGCAACAGGGTTGGGCGGCTACACCTTC
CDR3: CAWSATGLGGYTF

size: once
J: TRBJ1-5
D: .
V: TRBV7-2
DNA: TGTGCCAGCAGCGGGTCGACGACACCGGGGGACCAGCCCCAGCATTTT
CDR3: CASSGSTTPGDQPQHF

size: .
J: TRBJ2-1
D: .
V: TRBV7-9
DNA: TGTGCCAGCAGTCTACGGTTCGGAACTAGCAACAATGAGCAGTTCTTC
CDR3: CASSLRFGTSNNEQFF

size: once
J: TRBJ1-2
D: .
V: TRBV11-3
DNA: TGTGCCAGCAGCTTAAGTTTCGGAGAAGGTGGCTACACCTTC
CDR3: CASSLSFGEGGYTF

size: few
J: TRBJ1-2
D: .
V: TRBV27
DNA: TGTGCCAGCAGTCCGCAGCACTCACAGGGCGCATATGGCTACACCTTC
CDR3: CASSPQHSQGAYGYTF